This record covers a single T cell receptor (beta chain). What it binds is unknown. This sample is drawn from a study of cytomegalovirus exposure and HLA in healthy donors. Findings and caveats of the study: Highly shared variants forming one cluster were likely a sequencing artifact. Presence/absence analyses rested on an assumption that sequencing depth was roughly uniform across donors. Reported performance of the classifier showed diagnosis of cytomegalovirus status with high specificity and sensitivity.

Primers: 60 Vbeta forward and 13 Jbeta reverse. Assay used: immunoSEQ multiplex PCR; TCRdb lists only in-frame clones, some missing. Of 70,000 to 95,000 clones detected, more than 60% appear once; the ten largest clones hold around 15%. This receptor was identified in a human donor in good health. The sample taken for sequencing was PBMCs.

This CDR3 is CASSSPNLMGGVSYGYTF. The CDR3, as DNA: TGTGCCAGCAGCTCCCCGAACTTGATGGGGGGGGTTAGCTATGGCTACACCTTC. The chain employs TRBV7-2 and TRBJ1-2; a weak D match, TRBD1 (5 bases). The CDR3 consists of 18 residues. The ends were cut back, 4 bases at V and 4 bases at J, with 25 bases in the middle. CDR1 is SGHTA, CDR2 FQGNSA, per germline. Together with reference TRBV7-2 and TRBJ1-2, the CDR3 gives the full variable domain: GAGVSQSPSNKVTEKGKDVELRCDPISGHTALYWYRQSLGQGLEFLIYFQGNSAPDKSGLPSDRFSAERTGGSVSTLTIQRTQQEDSAVYLCASSSPNLMGGVSYGYTFGSGTRLTVV.